This TCR beta chain emerged from a study of Ad26.COV2.S vaccination and SARS-CoV-2 variants. Overall study: Within the COV1001 Ad26.COV2.S trial arm, the donor was enrolled. Intramuscular Ad26.COV2.S doses were given once or twice, 56 days apart. Notes on the study in general: Participants given vaccine showed non-spike TCR breadth similar to that of placebo recipients. Estimates derived from TCR breadth and depth analyses may have underestimated total T cell responses.

Assay used: immunoSEQ multiplex PCR; TCRdb lists only in-frame clones, some missing. The table includes around 270,000 clones, roughly 87% detected once. With regard to this clone: Antigen: not known. This sample also contains other DNA sequences that code for the same CDR3.

The CDR3 sequence is 13 residues long. V lost 4 bases, J lost 4 bases, and 10 bases lay in between. Germline V gene data show CDR1 as SEHNR and CDR2 as FQNEAQ (reference sequence). Documented treatment: about 20 received Ad26.COV2.S at low or high dose, single or two shots; about five received placebo; per-sample allocation not given. All samples were drawn on day 63, counting from the first vaccine or placebo injection. The starting material was peripheral blood, obtained in a trial of Ad26.COV2.S vaccine versus placebo. This clonotype was sampled from a person between 18 and 65 years old who received the Ad26.COV2.S COVID-19 vaccine or a placebo. V is TRBV7-9 and J is TRBJ1-1; D possibly corresponds to TRBD1 (6 bases). CDR3 DNA sequence: TGTGCCAGCAGCTCAACAGGGAGCACTGAAGCTTTCTTT. Residues: CASSSTGSTEAFF.